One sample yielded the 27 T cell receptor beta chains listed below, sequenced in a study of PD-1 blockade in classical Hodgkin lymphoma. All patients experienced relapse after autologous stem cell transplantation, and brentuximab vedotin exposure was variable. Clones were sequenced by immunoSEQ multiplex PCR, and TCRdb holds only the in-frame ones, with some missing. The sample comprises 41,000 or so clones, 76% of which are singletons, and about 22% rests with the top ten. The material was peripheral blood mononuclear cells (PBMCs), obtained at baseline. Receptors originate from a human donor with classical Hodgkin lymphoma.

The CDR3: CASSLAGGVYEQYF. The CDR3 DNA is TGTGCCAGCAGTCTAGCGGGGGGGGTCTACGAGCAGTACTTC. The chain carries TRBV28 and TRBJ2-7; 12 bases match TRBD2. Trimming removed 5 bases from V and 3 bases from J; junction bases left unmatched: 2. Germline CDR1 is MDHEN and CDR2 is SYDVKM. This CDR3 has 14 residues.

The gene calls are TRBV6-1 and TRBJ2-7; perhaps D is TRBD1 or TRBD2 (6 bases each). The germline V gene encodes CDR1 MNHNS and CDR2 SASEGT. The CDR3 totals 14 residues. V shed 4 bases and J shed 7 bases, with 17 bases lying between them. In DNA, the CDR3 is TGTGCCAGCAGTGGACAGGCCTTTCGGGGGGAGCAGTACTTC. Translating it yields CASSGQAFRGEQYF.

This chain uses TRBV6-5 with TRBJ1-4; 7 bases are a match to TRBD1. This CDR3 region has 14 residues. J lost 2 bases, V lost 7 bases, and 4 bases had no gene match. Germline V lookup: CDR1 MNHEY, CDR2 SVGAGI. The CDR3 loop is CASTATGTNEKLFF. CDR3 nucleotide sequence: TGTGCCAGCACCGCGACAGGGACTAATGAAAAACTGTTTTTT.

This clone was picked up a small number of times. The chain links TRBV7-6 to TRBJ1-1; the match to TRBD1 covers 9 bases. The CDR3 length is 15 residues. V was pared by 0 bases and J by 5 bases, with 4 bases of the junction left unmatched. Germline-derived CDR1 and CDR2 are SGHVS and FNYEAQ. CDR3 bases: TGTGCCAGCAGCTTAGCGGCGGGACAGGGAACTGAAGCTTTCTTT. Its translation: CASSLAAGQGTEAFF.

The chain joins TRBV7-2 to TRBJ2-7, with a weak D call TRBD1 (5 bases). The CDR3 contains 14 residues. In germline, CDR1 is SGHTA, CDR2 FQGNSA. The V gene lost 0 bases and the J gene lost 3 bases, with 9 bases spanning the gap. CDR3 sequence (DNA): TGTGCCAGCAGCTTAGCTGTGGGGCTCTACGAGCAGTACTTC. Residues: CASSLAVGLYEQYF.

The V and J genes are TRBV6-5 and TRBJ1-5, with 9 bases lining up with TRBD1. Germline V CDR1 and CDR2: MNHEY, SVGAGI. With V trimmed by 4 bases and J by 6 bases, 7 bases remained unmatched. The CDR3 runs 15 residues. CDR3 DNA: TGTGCCAGCAGTTCACTCGGGACAGGGACTCAGCCCCAGCATTTT. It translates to CASSSLGTGTQPQHF.

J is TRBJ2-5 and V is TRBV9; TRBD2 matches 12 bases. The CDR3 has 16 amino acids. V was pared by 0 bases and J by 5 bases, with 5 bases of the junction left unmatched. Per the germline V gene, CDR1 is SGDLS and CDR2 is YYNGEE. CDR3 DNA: TGTGCCAGCAGCGTAGGCGGGACTAGCGGGCTTGAGACCCAGTACTTC. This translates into CASSVGGTSGLETQYF.

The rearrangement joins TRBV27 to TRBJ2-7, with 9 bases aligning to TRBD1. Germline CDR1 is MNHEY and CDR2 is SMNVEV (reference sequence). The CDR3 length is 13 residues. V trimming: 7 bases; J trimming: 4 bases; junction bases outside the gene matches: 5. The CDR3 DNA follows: TGTGCCAGCACCCCGGGACAGGGATACGAGCAGTACTTC. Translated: CASTPGQGYEQYF.

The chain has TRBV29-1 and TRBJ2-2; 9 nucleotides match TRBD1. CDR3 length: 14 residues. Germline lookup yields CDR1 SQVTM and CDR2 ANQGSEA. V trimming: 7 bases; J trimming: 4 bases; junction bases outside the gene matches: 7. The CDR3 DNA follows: TGCAGCGGAAAGGGACAGGGCTTCACCGGGGAGCTGTTTTTT. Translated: CSGKGQGFTGELFF.

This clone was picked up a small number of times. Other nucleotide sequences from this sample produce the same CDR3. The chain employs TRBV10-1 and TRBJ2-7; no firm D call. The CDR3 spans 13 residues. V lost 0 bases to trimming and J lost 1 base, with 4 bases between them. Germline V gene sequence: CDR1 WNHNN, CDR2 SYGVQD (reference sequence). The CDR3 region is CASSESPSYEQYF. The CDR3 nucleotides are TGCGCCAGCAGTGAGTCACCGTCCTACGAGCAGTACTTC.

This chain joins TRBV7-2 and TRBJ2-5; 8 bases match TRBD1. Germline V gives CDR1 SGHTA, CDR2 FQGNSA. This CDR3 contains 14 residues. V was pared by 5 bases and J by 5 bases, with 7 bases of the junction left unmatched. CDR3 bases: TGTGCCAGCAGCCCCAAGACAGGGGTCGAGACCCAGTACTTC. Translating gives CASSPKTGVETQYF.

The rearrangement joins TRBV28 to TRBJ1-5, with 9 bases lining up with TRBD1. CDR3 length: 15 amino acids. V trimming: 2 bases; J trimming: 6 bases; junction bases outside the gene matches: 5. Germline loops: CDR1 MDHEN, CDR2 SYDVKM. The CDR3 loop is CASSLVTGGSQPQHF. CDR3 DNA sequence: TGTGCCAGCAGTTTAGTAACAGGGGGCAGTCAGCCCCAGCATTTT.

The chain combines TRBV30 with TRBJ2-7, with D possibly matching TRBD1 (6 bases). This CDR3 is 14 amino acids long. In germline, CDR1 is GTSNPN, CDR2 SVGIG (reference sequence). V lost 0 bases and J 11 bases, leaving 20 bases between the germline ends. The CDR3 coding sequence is TGTGCCTGGAGTGTACCGTCCTATAGGGGGACGGAGTACTTC. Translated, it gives CAWSVPSYRGTEYF.

In DNA form, the CDR3 reads TGTGCAAGTGCGCCCCAGAGCTCCTACGAGCAGTACTTC. Translating it yields CASAPQSSYEQYF. The chain recombines TRBV6-1 with TRBJ2-7; unclear D gene. Germline V lookup: CDR1 MNHNS, CDR2 SASEGT. There are 13 residues in the CDR3.

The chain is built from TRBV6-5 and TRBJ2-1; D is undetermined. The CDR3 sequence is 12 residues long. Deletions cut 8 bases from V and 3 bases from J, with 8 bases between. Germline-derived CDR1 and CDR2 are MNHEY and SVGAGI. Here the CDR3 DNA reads TGTGCCAGCTGGAGCTACTACAATGAGCAGTTCTTC. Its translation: CASWSYYNEQFF.

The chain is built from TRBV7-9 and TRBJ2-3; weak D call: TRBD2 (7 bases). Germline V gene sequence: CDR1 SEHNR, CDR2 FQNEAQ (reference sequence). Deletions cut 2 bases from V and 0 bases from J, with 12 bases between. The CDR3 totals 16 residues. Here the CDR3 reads CASSLRGAASTDTQYF. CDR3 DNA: TGTGCCAGCAGCTTACGGGGGGCCGCCAGCACAGATACGCAGTATTTT.

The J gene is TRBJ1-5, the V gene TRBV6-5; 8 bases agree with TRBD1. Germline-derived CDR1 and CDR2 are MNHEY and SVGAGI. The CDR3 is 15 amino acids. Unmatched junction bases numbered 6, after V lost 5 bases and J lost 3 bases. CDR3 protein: CASSPTGGVNQPQHF. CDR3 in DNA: TGTGCCAGCAGTCCTACAGGGGGTGTCAATCAGCCCCAGCATTTT.

The CDR3 protein is CASTTRTGEPYEQYF. The CDR3 DNA reads TGTGCCAGTACCACGCGGACAGGGGAACCCTACGAGCAGTACTTC. This chain joins TRBV19 and TRBJ2-7, with 9 bases identical to TRBD1. This CDR3 is built from 15 residues. Per the germline V gene, CDR1 is LNHDA and CDR2 is SQIVND (reference sequence). V shed 7 bases and J 2 bases; nucleotides not matched to a gene: 9.

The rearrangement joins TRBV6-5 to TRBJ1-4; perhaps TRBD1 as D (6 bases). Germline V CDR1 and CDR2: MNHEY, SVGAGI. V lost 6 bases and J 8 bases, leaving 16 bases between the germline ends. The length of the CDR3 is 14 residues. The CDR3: CASRPTWTVEKLFF. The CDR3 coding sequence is TGTGCCAGCAGACCTACCTGGACAGTCGAAAAACTGTTTTTT.

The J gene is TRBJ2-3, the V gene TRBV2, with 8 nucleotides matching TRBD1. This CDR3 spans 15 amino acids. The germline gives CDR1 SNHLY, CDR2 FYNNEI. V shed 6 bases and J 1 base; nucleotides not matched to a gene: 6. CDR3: CASRHPGQGTDTQYF. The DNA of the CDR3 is TGTGCCAGCAGGCATCCGGGACAGGGCACAGATACGCAGTATTTT.

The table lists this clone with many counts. The CDR3 sequence: CASSIPGQGEAFF. CDR3 nucleotide sequence: TGTGCCAGTAGTATTCCGGGACAGGGGGAGGCTTTCTTT. The chain joins TRBV19 to TRBJ1-1, with 11 nucleotides matching TRBD1. The CDR3 extends over 13 amino acids. Losses at the gene ends were 3 bases for V and 11 bases for J; bases not matched to a gene: 5. Germline CDR1 is LNHDA and CDR2 is SQIVND (reference sequence). The whole variable domain, filled in from reference TRBV19 and TRBJ1-1, reads DGGITQSPKYLFRKEGQNVTLSCEQNLNHDAMYWYRQDPGQGLRLIYYSQIVNDFQKGDIAEGYSVSREKKESFPLTVTSAQKNPTAFYLCASSIPGQGEAFFGQGTRLTVV.

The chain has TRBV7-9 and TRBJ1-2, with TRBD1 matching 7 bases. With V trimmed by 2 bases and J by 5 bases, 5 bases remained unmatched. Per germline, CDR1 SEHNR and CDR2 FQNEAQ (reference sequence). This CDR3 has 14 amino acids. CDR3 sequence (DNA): TGTGCCAGCAGCTTAATAACAGGGGAGTATGGCTACACCTTC. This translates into CASSLITGEYGYTF.

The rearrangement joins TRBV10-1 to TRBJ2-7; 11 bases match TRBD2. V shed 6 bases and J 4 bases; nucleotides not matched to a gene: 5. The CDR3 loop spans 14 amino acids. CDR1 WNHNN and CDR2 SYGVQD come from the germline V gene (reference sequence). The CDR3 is CASSAGTSGYEQYF. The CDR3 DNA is TGCGCCAGCAGCGCCGGGACTAGCGGTTACGAGCAGTACTTC.

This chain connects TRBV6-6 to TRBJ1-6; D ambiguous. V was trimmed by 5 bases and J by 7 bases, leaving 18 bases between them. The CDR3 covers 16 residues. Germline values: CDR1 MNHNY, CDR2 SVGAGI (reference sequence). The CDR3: CASSVVAGSSNSPLHF. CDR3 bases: TGTGCCAGCAGTGTCGTGGCCGGGTCTTCGAATTCACCCCTCCACTTT.

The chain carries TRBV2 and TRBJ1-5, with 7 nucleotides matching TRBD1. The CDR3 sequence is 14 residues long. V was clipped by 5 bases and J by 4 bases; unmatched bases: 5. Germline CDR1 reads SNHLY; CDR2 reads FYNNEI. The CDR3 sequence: CASSSQGQNQPQHF. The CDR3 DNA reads TGTGCCAGCAGTTCCCAGGGACAGAATCAGCCCCAGCATTTT.

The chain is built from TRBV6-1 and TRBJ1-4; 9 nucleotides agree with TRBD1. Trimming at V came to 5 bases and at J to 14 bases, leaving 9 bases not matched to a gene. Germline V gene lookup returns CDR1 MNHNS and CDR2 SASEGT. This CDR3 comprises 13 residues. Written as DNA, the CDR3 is TGTGCCAGCAGTCCCGGGACAGGGATTTACCTGTTTTTT. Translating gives CASSPGTGIYLFF.

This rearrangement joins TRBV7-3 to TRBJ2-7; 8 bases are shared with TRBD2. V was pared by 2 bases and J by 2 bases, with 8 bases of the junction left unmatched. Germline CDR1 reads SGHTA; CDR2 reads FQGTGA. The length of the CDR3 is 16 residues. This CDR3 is CASSLENSGRPYEQYF. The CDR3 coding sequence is TGTGCCAGCAGCTTAGAAAACAGCGGGAGACCCTACGAGCAGTACTTC.